This T cell receptor beta chain emerged from a study of blood T cell repertoires in COVID-19. Method: immunoSEQ multiplex PCR; TCRdb's copy keeps in-frame clones and lacks some. The repertoire holds some 170,000 clones, with around 84% as singletons. Material: peripheral blood. The receptor comes from a woman at least 80 years old with acute or convalescent COVID-19.

Here the CDR3 DNA reads TGTGCCAGCAGCCTGCGGGCTAGCGGGAGTAAGGTGTACTTC. Translated, it gives CASSLRASGSKVYF. V and J are TRBV11-2 and TRBJ2-7; 10 bases match TRBD2. The CDR3 has 14 amino acids. Trimming removed 5 bases from V and 12 bases from J; junction bases left unmatched: 13. Germline CDR1 is SGHAT and CDR2 is FQNNGV.